The 28 T cell receptor beta chains presented below share a single source sample, sequenced in a study of blood T cell repertoires in COVID-19. The repertoire was sequenced with immunoSEQ multiplex PCR; TCRdb's copy has only in-frame clones and lacks some. Among about 62,000 clones, about nine tenths were seen once, and the ten largest hold 1% to 1.5%. The specimen was peripheral blood. The receptors shown here come from a woman of 80 years or more with acute or convalescent COVID-19.

The rearrangement links TRBV29-1 to TRBJ2-7, with TRBD1 matching over 7 bases. CDR3 size: 11 residues. From germline, CDR1 is SQVTM and CDR2 ANQGSEA. Trimming took 6 bases from V and 2 from J; bases not matched to a gene: 1. CDR3 amino acids: CSVRGTYEQYF. CDR3 DNA sequence: TGCAGCGTCAGGGGGACCTACGAGCAGTACTTC.

The V call is TRBV27, the J call TRBJ2-7; D unclear. Between the trimmed V and J ends, which lost 7 bases and 3 bases, there was a span of 7 bases. Germline CDR1 MNHEY, CDR2 SMNVEV (reference sequence). This CDR3 comprises 11 residues. The CDR3 DNA is TGTGCCAGCATCCAGAACTACGAGCAGTACTTC. It translates to CASIQNYEQYF.

The V gene is TRBV27, the J gene TRBJ2-2; TRBD1 might be the D (6 bases). Germline V lookup: CDR1 MNHEY, CDR2 SMNVEV (reference sequence). The CDR3 consists of 14 residues. V lost 6 bases and J 4 bases, leaving 12 bases between the germline ends. The CDR3 DNA follows: TGTGCCAGCAGCACCAGGGGCACCACCGGGGAGCTGTTTTTT. It specifies CASSTRGTTGELFF.

The chain is built from TRBV28 and TRBJ1-4; possibly TRBD1 for D (6 bases). V lost 6 bases and J lost 8, with 10 bases in between. The CDR3 runs 12 residues. The germline gives CDR1 MDHEN, CDR2 SYDVKM. The CDR3 DNA reads as TGTGCCAGCAGGAGGACAGTAGAAAAACTGTTTTTT. Translation: CASRRTVEKLFF.

This clone showed up just once. The genes are TRBV7-2 and TRBJ2-3; D is perhaps TRBD2 (6 bases). The CDR3 consists of 17 residues. Germline values: CDR1 SGHTA, CDR2 FQGNSA. Trimming removed 5 bases from V and 5 bases from J, with 23 bases in between. The CDR3 bases are TGTGCCAGCAGCCCAACGGGAGAAGCCAGCAAAGAAGATACGCAGTATTTT. Its translation is CASSPTGEASKEDTQYF. Full variable domain (rest looked up from reference TRBV7-2 and TRBJ2-3): GAGVSQSPSNKVTEKGKDVELRCDPISGHTALYWYRQSLGQGLEFLIYFQGNSAPDKSGLPSDRFSAERTGGSVSTLTIQRTQQEDSAVYLCASSPTGEASKEDTQYFGPGTRLTVL.

The chain is built from TRBV7-9 and TRBJ2-7, with TRBD1 matching over 9 bases. The germline V gene encodes CDR1 SEHNR and CDR2 FQNEAQ (reference sequence). V lost 2 bases, J lost 2 bases, and 10 bases stayed unmatched. The CDR3 covers 17 residues. CDR3 DNA: TGTGCCAGCAGCTTACTCCACAGACAGGGGGTGACCTACGAGCAGTACTTC. It translates to CASSLLHRQGVTYEQYF.

This clone occurred once. CDR3 amino acids: CASSQSRGRRTDTQYF. CDR3 nucleotide sequence: TGTGCCAGCAGCCAAAGTCGAGGGAGAAGAACAGATACGCAGTATTTT. The V and J genes are TRBV3-1 (or the pseudogene TRBV3-2) and TRBJ2-3, with a weak D call TRBD2 (5 bases). CDR1 is LGHDT, CDR2 YNNKEL, per germline (reference sequence). This CDR3 has 16 amino acids. V lost 2 bases to trimming and J lost 3 bases, with 15 bases between them.

The chain recombines TRBV5-1 with TRBJ2-5, with TRBD2 matching 7 bases. J lost 4 bases, V lost 0 bases, and 3 bases had no gene match. This CDR3 spans 14 amino acids. Germline loops: CDR1 SGHRS, CDR2 YFSETQ. CDR3 bases: TGCGCCAGCAGCTTGGGGCGGGGGTCAGAGACCCAGTACTTC. Protein: CASSLGRGSETQYF.

This clone came up a few times. CDR3 loop: CASRELAGSYNEQFF. The DNA for the CDR3 is TGTGCCAGTAGAGAACTAGCGGGGTCCTACAATGAGCAGTTCTTC. This rearrangement joins TRBV19 to TRBJ2-1, with 10 bases fitting TRBD2. After removal of 6 bases from V and 1 base from J, the junction contained 3 bases not matched to a gene. CDR1 is LNHDA, CDR2 SQIVND, per germline (reference sequence). The CDR3 contains 15 residues. Supplemented by reference TRBV19 and TRBJ2-1, the full variable domain reads DGGITQSPKYLFRKEGQNVTLSCEQNLNHDAMYWYRQDPGQGLRLIYYSQIVNDFQKGDIAEGYSVSREKKESFPLTVTSAQKNPTAFYLCASRELAGSYNEQFFGPGTRLTVL.

The chain couples TRBV11-2 to TRBJ1-1; D not certain. CDR1 SGHAT and CDR2 FQNNGV come from the germline V gene. Trimming removed 1 base from V and 4 bases from J, with 7 bases in between. The CDR3 consists of 13 residues. This CDR3 is CASSLGLSTEAFF. The CDR3 coding sequence is TGTGCCAGCAGCTTAGGGTTGAGCACTGAAGCTTTCTTT.

The chain uses TRBV19 and TRBJ2-3, with 9 bases aligning to TRBD2. The germline V gene has CDR1 LNHDA and CDR2 SQIVND (reference sequence). After removal of 6 bases from V and 3 bases from J, the junction contained 7 bases not matched to a gene. This CDR3 is built from 15 residues. The chain's CDR3 is CASRLSGGRTDTQYF. CDR3 DNA: TGTGCCAGTAGATTGAGCGGGGGGAGGACAGATACGCAGTATTTT.

CDR3 DNA sequence: TGTGCCAGCAGTGAGTATAGCCGCAATCAGCCCCAGCATTTT. The encoded protein is CASSEYSRNQPQHF. The rearrangement joins TRBV2 to TRBJ1-5; D unresolved. Trimming left V 3 bases short and J 2 bases short, with 8 bases between. The CDR3 contains 14 residues. Germline V gene lookup returns CDR1 SNHLY and CDR2 FYNNEI.

This chain connects TRBV18 to TRBJ1-6, with TRBD1 as a possible D gene (5 bases). Germline V gene lookup returns CDR1 KGHSH and CDR2 LQKENI. V dropped 8 bases and J dropped 10 bases, with 15 bases sitting between them. CDR3 size: 13 residues. CDR3 amino acids: CASADGDSSPLHF. For the CDR3, the DNA is TGTGCCAGCGCTGATGGGGACTCGTCACCCCTCCACTTT.

This chain links TRBV18 with TRBJ1-1; TRBD1 matches at 7 bases. Germline V gene sequence: CDR1 KGHSH, CDR2 LQKENI. The J segment lost 4 bases and the V segment lost 2 bases, leaving 10 bases of the junction unmatched. There are 16 residues in the CDR3. This CDR3 reads CASSPIQGLGGTEAFF. For the CDR3, the DNA is TGTGCCAGCTCACCAATACAGGGGCTGGGGGGCACTGAAGCTTTCTTT.

The genes are TRBV6-5 and TRBJ1-2; 7 nucleotides agree with TRBD1. Germline V gene lookup returns CDR1 MNHEY and CDR2 SVGAGI. This CDR3 is 14 amino acids long. V shed 2 bases and J 5 bases; nucleotides not matched to a gene: 5. The CDR3 nucleotides are TGTGCCAGCAGTTACGACAGGGCTTCATATGGCTACACCTTC. Protein product: CASSYDRASYGYTF.

The rearrangement links TRBV24-1 to TRBJ2-1, with TRBD1 matching over 9 bases. Trimming removed 3 bases from V and 7 bases from J; junction bases left unmatched: 9. The CDR3 loop spans 16 amino acids. Germline V gene data show CDR1 as KGHDR and CDR2 as SFDVKD. The CDR3 bases are TGTGCCACCAGTGATGCGGGACAGGGTCGGAAGAATGAGCAGTTCTTC. Residues: CATSDAGQGRKNEQFF.

This clone was counted a few times. The CDR3 bases are TGTGCCAGCAGCCGTAATCCGGGACAGGGGACCGGGGAGCTGTTTTTT. The encoded protein is CASSRNPGQGTGELFF. The chain uses TRBV11-2 and TRBJ2-2, with 10 positions matching TRBD1. V dropped 5 bases and J dropped 5; count of bases not matched to a gene: 8. Germline loops: CDR1 SGHAT, CDR2 FQNNGV. The CDR3 runs to 16 residues.

This sequence joins TRBV11-2 and TRBJ2-7; the match to TRBD2 covers 7 bases. CDR1 SGHAT and CDR2 FQNNGV come from the germline V gene. The V gene end was trimmed by 0 bases and the J gene end by 3 bases; junction bases not matched to a gene: 8. The CDR3 covers 16 residues. The CDR3 nucleotides read TGTGCCAGCAGCTTAGAGATAGGCGGCGGGAGCTACGAGCAGTACTTC. It codes for CASSLEIGGGSYEQYF.

This clone has a single count. The chain links TRBV7-8 to TRBJ1-1; 7 nucleotides agree with TRBD1. The CDR3 extends over 13 amino acids. After removal of 2 bases from V and 7 bases from J, the junction contained 4 bases not matched to a gene. Germline CDR1 reads SGHVS; CDR2 reads FQNEAQ. The CDR3 reads CASSLWGQIEAFF. Here the CDR3 DNA reads TGTGCCAGCAGCTTATGGGGACAGATTGAAGCTTTCTTT.

This sequence joins TRBV19 and TRBJ2-2; no clear D. The length of the CDR3 is 16 residues. V was clipped by 3 bases and J by 3 bases, with 14 bases between them. In germline, CDR1 is LNHDA, CDR2 SQIVND (reference sequence). CDR3 sequence (DNA): TGTGCCAGTAGTATGAGGAGACCCCCAGACACCGGGGAGCTGTTTTTT. This translates into CASSMRRPPDTGELFF.

This clone was seen once. The rearrangement links TRBV5-1 to TRBJ1-6; tentatively, D is TRBD1 (5 bases). The V end lost 9 bases, the J end lost 10 bases, and 20 bases lay between the germline ends. This CDR3 comprises 14 residues. Germline V CDR1 and CDR2: SGHRS, YFSETQ. CDR3 residues: CATRSAPGESPLHF. In DNA form, the CDR3 reads TGCGCCACCAGGTCGGCTCCGGGGGAATCACCCCTCCACTTT.

The gene calls are TRBV28 and TRBJ1-4, with TRBD1 as a possible D gene (6 bases). The germline V gene has CDR1 MDHEN and CDR2 SYDVKM. CDR3 length: 17 residues. V shed 8 bases and J shed 1 base, with 20 bases lying between them. Written as DNA, the CDR3 is TGTGCCAGCCGCCGGGGACAATCCCGTCAAACTAATGAAAAACTGTTTTTT. It codes for CASRRGQSRQTNEKLFF.

The rearrangement links TRBV30 to TRBJ1-2, with D unclear. Deletions cut 0 bases from V and 7 bases from J, with 6 bases between. Germline lookup yields CDR1 GTSNPN and CDR2 SVGIG (reference sequence). The CDR3 extends over 11 amino acids. CDR3 amino acids: CAWSVHFGYTF. CDR3 DNA sequence: TGTGCCTGGAGTGTACATTTTGGCTACACCTTC.

V usage is TRBV2 and J usage is TRBJ2-7, with 9 bases aligning to TRBD1. J was trimmed by 3 bases and V by 8 bases; bases with no gene match: 11. In germline, CDR1 is SNHLY, CDR2 FYNNEI. This CDR3 has 15 residues. The DNA of the CDR3 is TGTGCCAGCGGTCCCGGGACAGGGTCCAGCTACGAGCAGTACTTC. This translates into CASGPGTGSSYEQYF.

The chain recombines TRBV24-1 with TRBJ2-3; 7 nucleotides align to TRBD1. With V trimmed by 3 bases and J by 4 bases, 6 bases remained unmatched. This CDR3 has 15 amino acids. Germline V gene data show CDR1 as KGHDR and CDR2 as SFDVKD. The CDR3 here is CATSDVDRAPDTQYF. In DNA form, the CDR3 reads TGTGCCACCAGTGATGTTGACAGGGCCCCAGATACGCAGTATTTT.

J is TRBJ1-2 and V is TRBV6-5; tentatively, D is TRBD1 (5 bases). The germline V and J ends were trimmed by 4 bases and 3 bases, with 9 bases remaining between them. The CDR3 length is 13 residues. Germline values: CDR1 MNHEY, CDR2 SVGAGI. The chain's CDR3 is CASSFRQYYGYTF. The CDR3 DNA follows: TGTGCCAGCAGTTTCCGACAGTACTATGGCTACACCTTC.

The rearrangement links TRBV7-9 to TRBJ1-1; 8 nucleotides align to TRBD1. This CDR3 is 14 amino acids long. Germline loops: CDR1 SEHNR, CDR2 FQNEAQ (reference sequence). After removal of 5 bases from V and 4 bases from J, the junction contained 6 bases not matched to a gene. For the CDR3, the DNA is TGTGCCAGCAGCGCGACAGGGGTGAGCACTGAAGCTTTCTTT. Translating gives CASSATGVSTEAFF.

This rearrangement joins TRBV12-5 to TRBJ1-6; D is unresolved. V was shortened by 5 bases and J by 7 bases, with 9 bases between the two germline ends. The CDR3 sequence is 13 residues long. Germline-derived CDR1 and CDR2 are LGHNT and FRNRAP. CDR3 in amino acids: CASGISGNSPLHF. The CDR3, as DNA: TGTGCTAGTGGTATATCAGGAAATTCACCCCTCCACTTT.